These 11 T cell receptor beta chains originate from one sample sequenced in a study of OX40 agonist ivuxolimab in advanced cancers. Library generation was performed with the immunoSEQ multiplex PCR assay. The table was pulled from immuneACCESS by TCRdb, which kept in-frame rearrangements only. Such tables lose some clones; where checked, under half of the loss comes from unresolved V genes, and the rest has no known cause. This sample comprises 90,000 to 150,000 clones, 75% to 90% of them detected only once. The ten largest clones take up 0.5% to 0.7% of the sample. The source material was CD4+ or CD8+ T cells sorted from blood, sampled in a trial of the OX40 agonist ivuxolimab. The receptors shown here come from an adult with an advanced solid tumor such as melanoma, head and neck, liver or kidney cancer.

This chain connects TRBV7-9 to TRBJ1-1; the match to TRBD1 covers 7 bases. Looked up from germline, CDR1 is SEHNR and CDR2 is FQNEAQ (reference sequence). Germline trimming cut 4 bases from V and 1 base from J; bases unmatched to any gene: 6. The CDR3 runs 15 residues. CDR3 residues: CASSSRTGGNTEAFF. As DNA, the CDR3 is TGTGCCAGCAGCTCCCGGACAGGCGGGAACACTGAAGCTTTCTTT.

This chain joins TRBV6-1 and TRBJ1-2; tentatively, D is TRBD1 (6 bases). Trimming removed 10 bases at V and 3 bases at J, with 21 bases between. The CDR3 extends over 15 amino acids. CDR1 is MNHNS, CDR2 SASEGT, per germline. In nucleotides, the CDR3 is TGTGCCACACTTTCTAACGGGGGCCCAGACTATGGCTACACCTTC. Translation gives CATLSNGGPDYGYTF.

The chain has TRBV30 and TRBJ2-1; 8 positions match TRBD2. The V gene end was trimmed by 4 bases and the J gene end by 14 bases; junction bases not matched to a gene: 7. From germline, CDR1 is GTSNPN and CDR2 SVGIG (reference sequence). The CDR3 totals 11 residues. The CDR3 loop reads CAWTTGGNEFF. The CDR3 DNA reads as TGTGCCTGGACCACGGGGGGGAATGAGTTCTTC.

The chain joins TRBV19 to TRBJ2-5; D may be TRBD2 (6 bases). CDR1 and CDR2 (germline): LNHDA, SQIVND (reference sequence). V lost 5 bases, J lost 9 bases, and 28 bases lay in between. The CDR3 loop spans 17 amino acids. This CDR3 is CASSGPLIGGSRWAQYF. In DNA, the CDR3 is TGTGCCAGTAGTGGACCCCTTATCGGGGGTTCCCGCTGGGCCCAGTACTTC.

The CDR3 region is CASSLSLVYSNQPQHF. The CDR3 DNA reads as TGTGCCAGCAGTTTGTCCCTGGTCTATAGCAATCAGCCCCAGCATTTT. V and J are TRBV28 and TRBJ1-5; D remains unclear. The V and J ends lost 3 bases and 0 bases respectively, with 12 bases between them. The length of the CDR3 is 16 residues. Germline assignment: CDR1 MDHEN and CDR2 SYDVKM.

The rearrangement joins TRBV19 to TRBJ2-7; D possibly corresponds to TRBD1 (7 bases). Per the germline V gene, CDR1 is LNHDA and CDR2 is SQIVND (reference sequence). This CDR3 region has 15 residues. Trimming took 3 bases from V and 2 from J, leaving 14 bases between them. For the CDR3, the DNA is TGTGCCAGTAGTATTGGTGTCAGGGGGGCCTACGAGCAGTACTTC. Residues: CASSIGVRGAYEQYF.

The chain couples TRBV28 to TRBJ1-2; D gene ambiguous. Germline CDR1 is MDHEN and CDR2 is SYDVKM. The germline V and J ends were trimmed by 5 bases and 8 bases, with 12 bases remaining between them. This CDR3 has 12 amino acids. The CDR3 DNA sequence: TGTGCCAGCAGTCCCTCCGGAGGCGGCTACACCTTC. It yields the protein CASSPSGGGYTF.

V usage is TRBV7-2 and J usage is TRBJ2-3, with 13 bases matching TRBD2. Germline assignment: CDR1 SGHTA and CDR2 FQGNSA. Trimming took 5 bases from V and 7 from J; bases not matched to a gene: 9. CDR3 size: 16 residues. The CDR3 nucleotides read TGTGCCAGCAGCGCACTAGCGGGGGGGCTATATCATACGCAGTATTTT. It codes for CASSALAGGLYHTQYF. The full variable domain, completed using reference TRBV7-2 and TRBJ2-3, is GAGVSQSPSNKVTEKGKDVELRCDPISGHTALYWYRQSLGQGLEFLIYFQGNSAPDKSGLPSDRFSAERTGGSVSTLTIQRTQQEDSAVYLCASSALAGGLYHTQYFGPGTRLTVL.

The CDR3 sequence is CAWSVRNRLTGEAFF. CDR3 nucleotide sequence: TGTGCCTGGAGTGTACGAAACAGGCTAACAGGTGAAGCTTTCTTT. The V and J genes are TRBV30 and TRBJ1-1; D is possibly TRBD1 (5 bases). Trimming stripped 0 bases from V and 7 bases from J, with 18 bases between. This CDR3 has 15 amino acids. Germline CDR1 is GTSNPN and CDR2 is SVGIG (reference sequence).

This chain uses TRBV27 with TRBJ1-6, with D possibly TRBD1 on 5 matching bases. CDR1 and CDR2 from the germline V gene are MNHEY and SMNVEV (reference sequence). CDR3 length: 17 amino acids. Trimming left V 2 bases short and J 8 bases short, with 19 bases between. The CDR3 spells CASSLPPYRGSYSPLHF. The CDR3 nucleotides are TGTGCCAGCAGTTTACCGCCCTACCGGGGGTCGTATTCACCCCTCCACTTT.

The rearrangement joins TRBV6-6 to TRBJ1-5, with 7 nucleotides matching TRBD1. Losses at the gene ends were 5 bases for V and 4 bases for J; bases not matched to a gene: 8. CDR1 and CDR2 from the germline V gene are MNHNY and SVGAGI (reference sequence). CDR3 length: 15 amino acids. CDR3 DNA sequence: TGTGCCAGCAGTAAGGGGGCCAGGGCAAATCAGCCCCAGCATTTT. Protein product: CASSKGARANQPQHF.